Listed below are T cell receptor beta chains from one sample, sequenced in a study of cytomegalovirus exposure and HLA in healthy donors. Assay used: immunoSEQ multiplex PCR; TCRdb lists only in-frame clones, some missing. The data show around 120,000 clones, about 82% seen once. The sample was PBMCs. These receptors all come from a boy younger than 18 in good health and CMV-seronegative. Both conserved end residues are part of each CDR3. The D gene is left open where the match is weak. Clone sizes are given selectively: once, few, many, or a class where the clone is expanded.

cdr3_nt: TGTGCCAGCAGTGGATTAGACCCTAGGCACCAAGCGGAGACCCAGTACTTC
cdr3_aa: CASSGLDPRHQAETQYF
v_call: TRBV2
clone_size: NA
j_call: TRBJ2-5
d_call: NA

cdr3_nt: TGCGCCAGCAGCATTGGCGGGACAGGCTATGGCTACACCTTC
cdr3_aa: CASSIGGTGYGYTF
v_call: TRBV5-1
clone_size: NA
j_call: TRBJ1-2
d_call: TRBD1

cdr3_nt: TGTGCCAGCACCGAAAATACAGGGGGATATGGCTACACCTTC
cdr3_aa: CASTENTGGYGYTF
v_call: TRBV2
clone_size: NA
j_call: TRBJ1-2
d_call: TRBD1

cdr3_nt: TGTGCCTGGGGGGGTAGGGGGACCTATGGCTACACCTTC
cdr3_aa: CAWGGRGTYGYTF
v_call: TRBV30
clone_size: NA
j_call: TRBJ1-2
d_call: NA

cdr3_nt: TGTGCCAGCAGCCGGGGGAGTGCTTACGAGCAGTACTTC
cdr3_aa: CASSRGSAYEQYF
v_call: TRBV5-4
clone_size: NA
j_call: TRBJ2-7
d_call: NA

cdr3_nt: TGTGCCAGTAGCATAGGACAGGGTGAGCAGTTCTTC
cdr3_aa: CASSIGQGEQFF
v_call: TRBV19
clone_size: NA
j_call: TRBJ2-1
d_call: TRBD1

cdr3_nt: TGTGCCAGCACCGAGGTGAGGAACACTGAAGCTTTCTTT
cdr3_aa: CASTEVRNTEAFF
v_call: TRBV9
clone_size: NA
j_call: TRBJ1-1
d_call: NA

cdr3_nt: TGTGCCTGGAGTGGTTTGTCCGTTGAAGCTTTCTTT
cdr3_aa: CAWSGLSVEAFF
v_call: TRBV30
clone_size: NA
j_call: TRBJ1-1
d_call: NA

cdr3_nt: TGTGCCAGCAGCTTGAGGGACAGATACGAGCAGTACTTC
cdr3_aa: CASSLRDRYEQYF
v_call: TRBV5-6
clone_size: NA
j_call: TRBJ2-7
d_call: TRBD1

cdr3_nt: TGTGCCAGCAGTTACTCTGCGGGGGAGACCCAGTACTTC
cdr3_aa: CASSYSAGETQYF
v_call: TRBV27
clone_size: NA
j_call: TRBJ2-5
d_call: NA

cdr3_nt: TGTGCCAGCAGCTTGACAGGGGCCTTTGAAGCTTTCTTT
cdr3_aa: CASSLTGAFEAFF
v_call: TRBV5-4
clone_size: NA
j_call: TRBJ1-1
d_call: TRBD1

cdr3_nt: TGCGCCAGCAGCCCCAGCGGGACAAACTCTGGAAACACCATATATTTT
cdr3_aa: CASSPSGTNSGNTIYF
v_call: TRBV4-1
clone_size: NA
j_call: TRBJ1-3
d_call: NA

cdr3_nt: TGTGCCATCAGTGAAGGCCCAGGGATTAACACTGAAGCTTTCTTT
cdr3_aa: CAISEGPGINTEAFF
v_call: TRBV10-3
clone_size: NA
j_call: TRBJ1-1
d_call: NA

cdr3_nt: TGCGCCAGCAGCTCCGGCAATGAGCAGTTCTTC
cdr3_aa: CASSSGNEQFF
v_call: TRBV5-1
clone_size: NA
j_call: TRBJ2-1
d_call: NA

cdr3_nt: TGTGCCAGCAGTTTATCACGGACAAGCAATCAGCCCCAGCATTTT
cdr3_aa: CASSLSRTSNQPQHF
v_call: TRBV27
clone_size: NA
j_call: TRBJ1-5
d_call: NA

cdr3_nt: TGTGCCAGCACCGTGCTCGGCGGGACCTACGAGCAGTACTTC
cdr3_aa: CASTVLGGTYEQYF
v_call: TRBV7-2
clone_size: few
j_call: TRBJ2-7
d_call: NA

cdr3_nt: TGTGCCAGCAGCTTAGGGATAGCGGGAGCGGCAGATACGCAGTATTTT
cdr3_aa: CASSLGIAGAADTQYF
v_call: TRBV13
clone_size: NA
j_call: TRBJ2-3
d_call: TRBD2

cdr3_nt: TGTGCCAGCAGTGACGACAGCTCCTACGAGCAGTACTTC
cdr3_aa: CASSDDSSYEQYF
v_call: TRBV2
clone_size: NA
j_call: TRBJ2-7
d_call: NA

cdr3_nt: TGCGCCAGCAGCCAAGTAGGCAGGGCAAGTGAAGCTTTCTTT
cdr3_aa: CASSQVGRASEAFF
v_call: TRBV4-3
clone_size: NA
j_call: TRBJ1-1
d_call: NA

cdr3_nt: TGCGCCAGCAGCCAAGATAGAGCGGGAGAGGTTCCAGATACGCAGTATTTT
cdr3_aa: CASSQDRAGEVPDTQYF
v_call: TRBV4-1
clone_size: few
j_call: TRBJ2-3
d_call: TRBD2

cdr3_nt: TGTGTCTGGAGTGTATTTGCGGGGGGAGGCTACGAGCAGTACTTC
cdr3_aa: CVWSVFAGGGYEQYF
v_call: TRBV30
clone_size: once
j_call: TRBJ2-7
d_call: TRBD2

cdr3_nt: TGCGCCAGCAGCCAAATCTTTGGGACAGGGTCCGGGGGCTACACCTTC
cdr3_aa: CASSQIFGTGSGGYTF
v_call: TRBV4-1
clone_size: NA
j_call: TRBJ1-2
d_call: TRBD1

cdr3_nt: TGCGCCAGCCGACCCCTAGCGGATAGCTCCTACAATGAGCAGTTCTTC
cdr3_aa: CASRPLADSSYNEQFF
v_call: TRBV5-1
clone_size: NA
j_call: TRBJ2-1
d_call: TRBD2